This T cell receptor (beta chain) emerged from a study of T cells in Graves' hyperthyroidism and ophthalmopathy (dated by TCRdb to about 2019). Turning to the overall study: Peripheral blood was collected at initial diagnosis, before any treatment. TCR V-J signatures able to tell the groups apart were searched for in a discovery cohort of 90 to 100 patients, of whom around 42 had Graves' ophthalmopathy and around 56 had stable Graves' hyperthyroidism. After sampling, hyperthyroidism patients received methimazole starting at 30 mg daily, and ophthalmopathy patients received high-dose intravenous methylprednisolone. In several Graves' hyperthyroidism patients, the study also compared T-cell repertoires from thyroid tissue with T-cell repertoires from blood. Whether ophthalmopathy could be predicted prospectively was tested in an independent validation cohort made up of under 20 hyperthyroidism patients plus 17 patients who later progressed to ophthalmopathy. The paper reports TCR Vbeta CDR3 sequencing of approximately 130 peripheral blood samples: approximately 41 ophthalmopathy, about 75 hyperthyroidism and around 17 progressor patients. The approximately 100 discovery patients were divided at random into training and test sets in a 7:3 ratio.

Moderately to severely active disease, a Clinical Activity Score of at least 3, a NOSPECS grade of at least 4, and a duration under 3 months were present in ophthalmopathy patients. Any patient with an uncontrolled infection, another autoimmune disease, pregnancy or lactation was excluded. Diagnoses were based on clinical symptoms, serum thyroxine and TRAb, thyroid ultrasound and orbital computed tomography. Ficoll-Paque density gradient centrifugation was used to isolate PBMCs from approximately 11 ml of fresh peripheral blood. Total RNA was extracted using Trizol reagent, and RNA quality was assessed on an Agilent 2100 Bioanalyzer. The table lists this clonotype with a few counts. What this receptor recognizes is not known. Qualities for individual bases were not recorded, and no much larger clone is one base off. The research as a whole found: In validation, the model predicted progression to ophthalmopathy a median of roughly 6.1 months before onset, with over 60% sensitivity and just under 75% specificity. Sample size was not statistically predetermined, and blinding of investigators to group allocation was not performed. Blood samples also contained most of the expanded thyroid clonotypes (frequency above 0.001), which suggests that blood repertoires may reflect thyroid immune responses. A model built on a 13 V-J signature distinguished ophthalmopathy from stable hyperthyroidism, reaching about 89% sensitivity and about 81% specificity in cross-validation and 80%/75% in testing.

The TCR beta CDR3 regions were amplified from RNA transcripts. The TCR CDR3 was subjected to a first round of RT-PCR using the HTBI primer set and the Qiagen OneStep RT-PCR kit. Libraries were constructed in a second round of multiplex PCR, after which size selection and purification were carried out. Sequencing of the libraries was done on an Illumina HiSeq2000 using paired-end 100 bp reads. In the source study's methods: SOAPnuke was used to process the raw data, throwing out any read that contained adapters or uncalled bases, had a mean Phred below 15, or lacked an exact constant-primer or identifier match. High-quality paired reads were merged with COPE v1.2.5, and unique nucleotide sequences were defined as clonotypes. MiTCR v1.1 was used to align clonotypes to the IMGT TRBV, TRBD and TRBJ reference segments. Only V-J combinations with frequency above 0.0001, covering approximately 99% of repertoires, were analysed. A TCS score was defined as the ratio between F50 (clonal expansion) and ExV (chaos), using BLOSUM62-based TCRdist between CDR3 peptides within each V-J. Welch's t-statistics and random forest reduced 500 to 650 V-J features to 13, which were used in a naive Bayes classifier (R e1071). The raw public reads went through TCRdb reprocessing: fastp at Q25, MiXCR clone calling, in-frame beta chains kept. Every distinct CDR3 protein forms one entry, paired with its most common genes and DNA. TCRdb, rather than the study authors, made the V and J calls. This sample is represented by hundreds of thousands of distinct CDR3 sequences; around 24% of them were singletons. The leading ten clones occupy about 11% of the sample.

The clonotype originates from a woman aged 25 to 39 with Graves' ophthalmopathy. The sample consisted of blood.

Read as DNA, the sequence is TGTGCCAGCAGCGTCTCCGGGACTCCGAACACCGGGGAGCTGTTTTTT. It codes for CASSVSGTPNTGELFF. The V gene is TRBV9 and the J gene is TRBJ2-2, and the D gene may be TRBD2, 6 bases matching. V and J lose 2 bases and 0 bases, and a span of 11 bases separates them. Counted from cysteine to phenylalanine, this CDR3 has 16 amino acids. Left in the record is the CDR3 DNA by itself, 48 bases read in frame from the first base. Based on the germline V gene, the CDR1 and CDR2 sequences are SGDLS and YYNGEE.